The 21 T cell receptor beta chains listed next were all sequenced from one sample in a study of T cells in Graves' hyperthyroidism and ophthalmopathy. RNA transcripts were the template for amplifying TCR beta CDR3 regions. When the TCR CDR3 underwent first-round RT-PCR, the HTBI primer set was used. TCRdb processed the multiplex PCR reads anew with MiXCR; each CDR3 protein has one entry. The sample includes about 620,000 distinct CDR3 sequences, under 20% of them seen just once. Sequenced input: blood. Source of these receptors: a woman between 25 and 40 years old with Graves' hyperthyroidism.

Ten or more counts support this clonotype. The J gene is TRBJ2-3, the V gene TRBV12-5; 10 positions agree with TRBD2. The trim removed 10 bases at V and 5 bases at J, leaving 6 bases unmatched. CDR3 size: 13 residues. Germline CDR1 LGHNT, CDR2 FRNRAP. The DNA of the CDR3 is TGTGCTACAGCGGGAGGGATCCGAGATACGCAGTATTTT. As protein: CATAGGIRDTQYF.

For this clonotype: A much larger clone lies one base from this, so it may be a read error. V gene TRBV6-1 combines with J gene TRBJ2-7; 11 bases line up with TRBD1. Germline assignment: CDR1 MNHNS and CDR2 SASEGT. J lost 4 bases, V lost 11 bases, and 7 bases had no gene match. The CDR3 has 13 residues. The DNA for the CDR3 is TGTGCCGGCATCCGGGACAGGGGGTACGAGCAGTACTTC. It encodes CAGIRDRGYEQYF.

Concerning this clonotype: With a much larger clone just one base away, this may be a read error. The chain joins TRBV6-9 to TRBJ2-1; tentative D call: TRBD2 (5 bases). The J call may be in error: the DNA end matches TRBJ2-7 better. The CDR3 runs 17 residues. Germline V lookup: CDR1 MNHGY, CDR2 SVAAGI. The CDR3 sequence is CASSYDYNGNSYNEQYF. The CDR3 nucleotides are TGTGCCAGCAGTTACGATTACAACGGGAACTCCTACAATGAGCAGTACTTC.

CDR3 coding DNA: TGTGCCAGCAGCTTGGCCGGGACAGGGCTCAACGAGCAGTACTTC. This encodes CASSLAGTGLNEQYF. V gene TRBV5-6 combines with J gene TRBJ2-7; 9 bases match TRBD1. The germline V gene has CDR1 SGHDT and CDR2 YYEEEE. The CDR3 runs 15 residues. V trimming: 0 bases; J trimming: 5 bases; junction bases outside the gene matches: 6.

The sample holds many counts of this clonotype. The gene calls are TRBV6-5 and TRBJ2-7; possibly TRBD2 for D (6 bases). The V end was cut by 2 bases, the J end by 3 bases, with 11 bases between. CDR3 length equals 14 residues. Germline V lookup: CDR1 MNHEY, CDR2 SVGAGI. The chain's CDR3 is CASSYMGEDYEQYF. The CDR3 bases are TGTGCCAGCAGTTACATGGGGGAGGACTACGAGCAGTACTTC.

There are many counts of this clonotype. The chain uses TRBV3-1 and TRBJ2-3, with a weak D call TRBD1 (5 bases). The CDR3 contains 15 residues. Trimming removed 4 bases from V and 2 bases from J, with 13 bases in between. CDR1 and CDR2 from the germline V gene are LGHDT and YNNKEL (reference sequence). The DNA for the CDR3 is TGTGCCAGCAGCCTCCACCAGGGATACACAGATACGCAGTATTTT. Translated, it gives CASSLHQGYTDTQYF.

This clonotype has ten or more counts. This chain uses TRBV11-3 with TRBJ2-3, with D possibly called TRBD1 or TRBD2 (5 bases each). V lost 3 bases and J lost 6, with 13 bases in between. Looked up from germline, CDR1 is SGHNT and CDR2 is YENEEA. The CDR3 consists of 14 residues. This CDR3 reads CASSLGVSWDTQYF. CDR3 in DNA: TGTGCCAGCAGCTTGGGGGTATCTTGGGATACGCAGTATTTT.

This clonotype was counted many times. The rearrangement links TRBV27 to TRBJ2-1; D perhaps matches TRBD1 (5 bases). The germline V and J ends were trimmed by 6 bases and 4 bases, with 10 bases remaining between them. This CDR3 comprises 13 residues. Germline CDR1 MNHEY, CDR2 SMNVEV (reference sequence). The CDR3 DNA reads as TGTGCCAGCAGCGCTCAGGGTTACAATGAGCAGTTCTTC. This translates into CASSAQGYNEQFF.

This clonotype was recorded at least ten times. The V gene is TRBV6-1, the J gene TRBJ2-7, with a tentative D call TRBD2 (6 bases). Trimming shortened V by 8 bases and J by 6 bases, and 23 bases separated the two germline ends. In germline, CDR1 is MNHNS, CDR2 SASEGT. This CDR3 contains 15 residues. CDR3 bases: TGTGCCAGCTTCCGCCCTAGCGAAAATAATTCCGAGCAGTACTTC. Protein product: CASFRPSENNSEQYF.

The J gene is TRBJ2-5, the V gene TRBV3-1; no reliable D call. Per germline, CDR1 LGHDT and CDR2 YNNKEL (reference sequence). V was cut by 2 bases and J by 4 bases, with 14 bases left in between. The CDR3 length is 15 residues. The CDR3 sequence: CASSQRAVSGETQYF. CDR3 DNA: TGTGCCAGCAGCCAACGGGCCGTTTCGGGAGAGACCCAGTACTTC.

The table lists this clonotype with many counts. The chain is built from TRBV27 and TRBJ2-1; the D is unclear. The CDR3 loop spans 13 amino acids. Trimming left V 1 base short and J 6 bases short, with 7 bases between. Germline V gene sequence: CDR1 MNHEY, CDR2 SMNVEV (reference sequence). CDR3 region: CASSLLSSNEQFF. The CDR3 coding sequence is TGTGCCAGCAGTTTATTGTCCAGCAATGAGCAGTTCTTC.

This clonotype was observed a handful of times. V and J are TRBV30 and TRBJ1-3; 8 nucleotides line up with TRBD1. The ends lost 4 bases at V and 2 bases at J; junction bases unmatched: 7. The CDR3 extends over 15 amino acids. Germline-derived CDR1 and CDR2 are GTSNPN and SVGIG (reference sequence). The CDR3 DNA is TGTGCCTGGAAACCCGGACAGGGCCCTGGAAACACCATATATTTT. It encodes CAWKPGQGPGNTIYF.

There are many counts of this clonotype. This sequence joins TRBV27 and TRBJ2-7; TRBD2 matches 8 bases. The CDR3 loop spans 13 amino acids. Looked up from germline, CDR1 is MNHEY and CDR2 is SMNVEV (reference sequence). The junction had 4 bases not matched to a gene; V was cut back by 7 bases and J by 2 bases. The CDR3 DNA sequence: TGTGCCAGCAAGGTGCGGGGGGCCTACGAGCAGTACTTC. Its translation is CASKVRGAYEQYF.

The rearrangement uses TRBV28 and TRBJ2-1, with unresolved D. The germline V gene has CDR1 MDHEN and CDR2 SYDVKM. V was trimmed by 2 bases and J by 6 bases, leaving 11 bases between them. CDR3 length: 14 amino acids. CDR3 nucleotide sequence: TGTGCCAGCAGTTTAAGCTTACCGGCCAATGAGCAGTTCTTC. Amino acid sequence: CASSLSLPANEQFF.

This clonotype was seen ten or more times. The CDR3 DNA reads TGCAGCGTGACAGGGGGCTACGAGCAGTACTTC. It specifies CSVTGGYEQYF. The chain employs TRBV29-1 and TRBJ2-7; the match to TRBD1 covers 9 bases. The CDR3 is made up of 11 amino acids. Germline CDR1 reads SQVTM; CDR2 reads ANQGSEA. V lost 6 bases, J lost 3 bases, and 0 bases stayed unmatched.

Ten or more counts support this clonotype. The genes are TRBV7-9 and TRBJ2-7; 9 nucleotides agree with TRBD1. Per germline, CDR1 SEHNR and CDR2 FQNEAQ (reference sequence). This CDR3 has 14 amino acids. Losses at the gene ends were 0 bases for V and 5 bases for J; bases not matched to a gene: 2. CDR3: CASSLARTGDEQYF. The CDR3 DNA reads TGTGCCAGCAGCTTAGCGCGGACAGGGGACGAGCAGTACTTC.

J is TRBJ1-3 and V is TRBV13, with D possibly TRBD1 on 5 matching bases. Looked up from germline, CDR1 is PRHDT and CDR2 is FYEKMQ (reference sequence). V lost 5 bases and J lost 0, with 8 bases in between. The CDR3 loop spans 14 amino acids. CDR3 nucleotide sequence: TGTGCCAGCAGCCGACAGACCTCTGGAAACACCATATATTTT. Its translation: CASSRQTSGNTIYF.

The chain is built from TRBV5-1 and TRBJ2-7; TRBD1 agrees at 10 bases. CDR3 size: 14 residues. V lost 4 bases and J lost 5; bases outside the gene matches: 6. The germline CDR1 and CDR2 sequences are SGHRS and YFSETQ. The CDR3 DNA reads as TGCGCCAGCAGCCCCGGACAGGGGGAACACGAGCAGTACTTC. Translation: CASSPGQGEHEQYF.

The CDR3 DNA reads TGTGCCAGCAGTTTGGACAGACGAGGGTACACTGAAGCTTTCTTT. Protein: CASSLDRRGYTEAFF. This chain joins TRBV7-8 and TRBJ1-1; tentatively, D is TRBD1 (6 bases). The CDR3 extends over 15 amino acids. Germline values: CDR1 SGHVS, CDR2 FQNEAQ. V was cut by 6 bases and J by 3 bases, with 17 bases left in between.

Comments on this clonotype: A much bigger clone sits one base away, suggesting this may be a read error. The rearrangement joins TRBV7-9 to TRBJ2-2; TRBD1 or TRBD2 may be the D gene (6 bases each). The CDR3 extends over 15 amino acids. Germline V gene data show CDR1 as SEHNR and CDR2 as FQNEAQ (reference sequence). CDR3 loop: CASSVTGGNIGELFF. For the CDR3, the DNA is TGTGCCAGCAGTGTGACAGGAGGGAACATCGGGGAGCTGTTTTTT.

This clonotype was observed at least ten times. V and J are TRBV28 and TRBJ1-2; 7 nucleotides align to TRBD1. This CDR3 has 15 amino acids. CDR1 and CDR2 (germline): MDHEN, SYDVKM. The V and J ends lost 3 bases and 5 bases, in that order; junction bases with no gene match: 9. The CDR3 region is CASSFRRNRGYGYTF. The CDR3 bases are TGTGCCAGCAGTTTTCGTCGTAACAGGGGATATGGCTACACCTTC.